Following are 2 T cell receptor beta chains from one sample sequenced in a study of blood T cells in healthy people across ages. It was with a sample-barcoded 5' primer and a J-beta primer mix that a second PCR of about 6 to 12 cycles was run. Each CDR3 protein is one row after TCRdb ran MiXCR on the 5' RACE reads. The sample lists 700,000 or so distinct CDR3 sequences, about 43% occurring once. Specimen: blood. The receptors originated from a man older than 75 in good health.

This clonotype was detected only a few times. J is TRBJ1-5 and V is TRBV6-1, with no clear D. Germline V gene sequence: CDR1 MNHNS, CDR2 SASEGT. The germline V and J ends were trimmed by 4 bases and 3 bases, with 13 bases remaining between them. The CDR3 totals 15 residues. The CDR3 DNA reads as TGTGCCAGCAGTGGAAACAAAAGGCCCAATCAGCCCCAGCATTTT. As protein: CASSGNKRPNQPQHF.

The table lists this clonotype with many counts. The genes are TRBV12-3 or TRBV12-4 and TRBJ2-5; the match to TRBD2 covers 7 bases. The CDR3 extends over 14 amino acids. Trimming removed 9 bases from V and 9 bases from J; junction bases left unmatched: 16. In DNA, the CDR3 is TGTGCCAGTGGGGGAGCAACGGGAGGTGCGGCCCAGTACTTC. It specifies CASGGATGGAAQYF.